The 17 T cell receptor beta chains presented below share a single source sample, sequenced in a study of control samples from healthy donors and cancer patients. Data came from immunoSEQ multiplex PCR; TCRdb stores just in-frame clones and leaves some out. The repertoire table contains fewer than 250,000 clones. The sample was blood. The receptors here all came from a woman younger than 45 in good health.

V is TRBV5-1 and J is TRBJ1-1, with 7 bases matching TRBD1. This CDR3 is built from 15 residues. The germline V gene encodes CDR1 SGHRS and CDR2 YFSETQ. Trimming cost V 0 bases and J 0 bases; bases outside gene matches: 2. CDR3 nucleotides: TGCGCCAGCAGCTTGGTGGGACAGCTGAACACTGAAGCTTTCTTT. Its protein product is CASSLVGQLNTEAFF.

The J gene is TRBJ1-6, the V gene TRBV5-6; D not resolved. Trimming cost V 4 bases and J 7 bases, with 9 bases left between them. The CDR3 is made up of 13 amino acids. Germline CDR1 SGHDT, CDR2 YYEEEE. This CDR3 reads CASSRYTNSPLHF. CDR3 DNA: TGTGCCAGCAGCCGGTACACAAATTCACCCCTCCACTTT.

The rearrangement uses TRBV14 and TRBJ2-1, with D possibly being TRBD1 (6 bases). This CDR3 spans 15 amino acids. CDR1 SGHDN and CDR2 FVKESK come from the germline V gene. V lost 4 bases, J lost 3 bases, and 13 bases lay in between. This CDR3 reads CASSPGTPIYNEQFF. In DNA form, the CDR3 reads TGTGCCAGCAGCCCCGGGACACCTATCTACAATGAGCAGTTCTTC.

The V call is TRBV3-1 (or the pseudogene TRBV3-2), the J call TRBJ2-3; the D gene could be TRBD1 or TRBD2 (7 bases each). V was pared by 4 bases and J by 14 bases, with 22 bases between. The CDR3 is made up of 14 amino acids. From germline, CDR1 is LGHDT and CDR2 YNNKEL (reference sequence). CDR3 residues: CASSRREGAGVMYF. As DNA, the CDR3 is TGTGCCAGCAGCCGGCGTGAGGGGGCGGGGGTGATGTATTTT.

The chain is built from TRBV2 and TRBJ1-5; D is ambiguous. The germline V and J ends were trimmed by 5 bases and 2 bases, with 10 bases remaining between them. CDR3 length: 14 amino acids. Looked up from germline, CDR1 is SNHLY and CDR2 is FYNNEI. In DNA, the CDR3 is TGTGCCAGCAGTTTCACCGAGGGCAATCAGCCCCAGCATTTT. It codes for CASSFTEGNQPQHF.

CDR3 region: CASSPTWDRRFQYF. CDR3 bases: TGTGCCAGCAGCCCTACCTGGGACAGGCGATTTCAGTACTTC. The chain combines TRBV2 with TRBJ2-7; 8 bases match TRBD1. This CDR3 is built from 14 residues. J lost 10 bases, V lost 6 bases, and 14 bases had no gene match. Germline V gene lookup returns CDR1 SNHLY and CDR2 FYNNEI. The full variable domain, completed using reference TRBV2 and TRBJ2-7, is EPEVTQTPSHQVTQMGQEVILRCVPISNHLYFYWYRQILGQKVEFLVSFYNNEISEKSEIFDDQFSVERPDGSNFTLKIRSTKLEDSAMYFCASSPTWDRRFQYFGPGTRLTVT.

V and J are TRBV12-3 or TRBV12-4 and TRBJ2-3, with unresolved D. The CDR3 sequence is 12 residues long. Trimming took 3 bases from V and 4 from J, leaving 5 bases between them. CDR3 amino acids: CASSLIADTQYF. The DNA for the CDR3 is TGTGCCAGCAGTTTGATTGCAGATACGCAGTATTTT.

The rearrangement links TRBV9 to TRBJ1-6, with D possibly being TRBD1 (5 bases). V shed 0 bases and J shed 0 bases, with 10 bases lying between them. The CDR3 length is 17 residues. CDR1 is SGDLS, CDR2 YYNGEE, per germline. The CDR3 region has the DNA TGTGCCAGCAGCGTAGTCGGGGGTCTCTCCTATAATTCACCCCTCCACTTT. Its protein is CASSVVGGLSYNSPLHF.

The chain is built from TRBV28 and TRBJ2-2; D remains unclear. CDR1 is MDHEN and CDR2 is SYDVKM in the germline V gene. Trimming shortened V by 7 bases and J by 1 base, and 10 bases separated the two germline ends. The CDR3 loop spans 14 amino acids. As DNA, the CDR3 is TGTGCCAGCAATAGGAGACAGAACACCGGGGAGCTGTTTTTT. Encoded protein: CASNRRQNTGELFF.

This rearrangement joins TRBV21-1 to TRBJ1-5; the listed D gene, TRBD1, was not tested against the DNA. TRBV21-1 is flagged as a pseudogene. The CDR3 runs 16 residues. CDR3 nucleotides: TGTGCCAGCGGAACGCGGGACAGGGGGCGCGATCAGCCCCAGCATTTT. Translating it yields CASGTRDRGRDQPQHF.

The rearrangement joins TRBV12-3 or TRBV12-4 to TRBJ1-6; TRBD1 aligns across 7 bases. V lost 5 bases, J lost 8 bases, and 3 bases stayed unmatched. This CDR3 contains 13 residues. CDR3 protein: CASSGTVHSPLHF. CDR3 nucleotide sequence: TGTGCCAGCAGTGGGACAGTTCATTCACCCCTCCACTTT.

In DNA, the CDR3 is TGTGCCAGCAGCCAAGGAATTGGGACGGCGGGCTACAATGAGCAGTTCTTC. This gives the protein CASSQGIGTAGYNEQFF. The V call is TRBV3-1 (or the pseudogene TRBV3-2), the J call TRBJ2-1, with D perhaps assigned TRBD1 or TRBD2 (5 bases each). CDR1 LGHDT and CDR2 YNNKEL come from the germline V gene (reference sequence). This CDR3 region has 17 residues. Trimming left V 1 base short and J 3 bases short, with 16 bases between.

The chain carries TRBV6-4 and TRBJ2-2; a possible D gene is TRBD2 (6 bases). This CDR3 is built from 14 residues. Germline V lookup: CDR1 MRHNA, CDR2 SNTAGT. Trimming stripped 6 bases from V and 5 bases from J, with 13 bases between. The CDR3 region is CASRGDSDTGELFF. DNA for the CDR3: TGTGCCAGCAGGGGGGACTCTGATACCGGGGAGCTGTTTTTT.

V is TRBV6-4 and J is TRBJ2-1, with no clear D. The germline V gene encodes CDR1 MRHNA and CDR2 SNTAGT. The CDR3 consists of 14 residues. The V end was cut by 10 bases, the J end by 0 bases, with 13 bases between. CDR3 DNA: TGTGCCACTCGTTCATCGAACTCCTACAATGAGCAGTTCTTC. Its protein product is CATRSSNSYNEQFF.

The chain recombines TRBV7-8 with TRBJ2-5; perhaps TRBD1 as D (5 bases). Trimming took 8 bases from V and 1 from J, leaving 17 bases between them. CDR1 is SGHVS and CDR2 is FQNEAQ in the germline V gene. This CDR3 is built from 15 residues. DNA for the CDR3: TGTGCCAGCGTCACGTGGGGCCGACGCCAAGAGACCCAGTACTTC. Its translation is CASVTWGRRQETQYF.

The rearrangement joins TRBV4-1 to TRBJ2-1, with 11 positions matching TRBD2. V lost 2 bases, J lost 9 bases, and 12 bases stayed unmatched. This CDR3 region has 17 residues. Germline values: CDR1 MGHRA, CDR2 YSYEKL. The CDR3 nucleotides are TGCGCCAGCAGCCAATGGGGTCGGGCTAGCGGGGGGAGTGAGCAGTTCTTC. Amino acids: CASSQWGRASGGSEQFF.

This chain uses TRBV6-4 with TRBJ2-7, with D unclear. Germline CDR1 reads MRHNA; CDR2 reads SNTAGT. CDR3 length: 11 amino acids. The ends were cut back, 2 bases at V and 2 bases at J, with 1 base in the middle. In nucleotides, the CDR3 is TGTGCCAGCAGTGACGCCTACGAGCAGTACTTC. Amino acids: CASSDAYEQYF.